This TCR beta chain came from a study of regulatory T cells in long-lasting Graves disease. This clonotype was counted between two and nine times. Time point here: newly diagnosed GD, antithyroid drugs for less than 3 months. TCR sequences were obtained from RNA taken from PBMCs. For TCR beta, libraries came from iRepertoire HTBI primers and Arm-PCR of CDR3 regions. Using its own MiXCR run on the multiplex PCR reads, TCRdb lists one record per CDR3 protein. This sample has hundreds of thousands of distinct CDR3 sequences, with about 16% found just once. This sample was also put to use in a study of T cells in Graves' hyperthyroidism and ophthalmopathy. Turning to that study: In the blood, most expanded thyroid clonotypes above 0.001 appeared as well.

The clonotype was recovered from a man aged 18 to 35 with Graves disease. This specimen was peripheral blood mononuclear cells (PBMCs), taken at new diagnosis, from a patient treated with antithyroid drugs.

CDR3 DNA sequence: TGTGCCAGCAGAAGGAGGACAGGGTTTGACGAGCAGTACTTC. Translating it yields CASRRRTGFDEQYF. The chain employs TRBV6-1 and TRBJ2-7; 8 bases agree with TRBD1. CDR3 length: 14 residues. Germline lookup yields CDR1 MNHNS and CDR2 SASEGT. V was clipped by 6 bases and J by 5 bases; unmatched bases: 9.